The 19 T cell receptor beta chains below all came from one sample that was sequenced in a study of CD8+ T cells in alopecia areata. Treatment here: oral pan-JAK inhibitor, 5-10 mg twice daily. Extraction of RNA preceded its reverse transcription into cDNA, which served as the sequencing template. The repertoire was sequenced with immunoSEQ multiplex PCR; TCRdb's copy has only in-frame clones and lacks some. This sample has over 150,000 clones; less than 70% occur once, and the top ten carry more than 13%. Sequencing used CD4+ T cells sorted from blood, obtained at week 24, from a patient treated with tofacitinib. The receptors shown here come from a human donor with alopecia areata.

This clone was picked up a small number of times. This chain connects TRBV7-6 to TRBJ2-3, with D unresolved. The germline gives CDR1 SGHVS, CDR2 FNYEAQ. The V gene lost 7 bases and the J gene lost 0 bases, with 14 bases spanning the gap. The CDR3 sequence is 15 residues long. CDR3 in amino acids: CASTLSPYSTDTQYF. The CDR3 DNA sequence: TGTGCCAGCACCCTCTCGCCCTACAGCACAGATACGCAGTATTTT.

The chain combines TRBV7-2 with TRBJ1-2, with 8 nucleotides matching TRBD1. The length of the CDR3 is 15 residues. Trimming at V came to 1 base and at J to 3 bases, leaving 4 bases not matched to a gene. Looked up from germline, CDR1 is SGHTA and CDR2 is FQGNSA. CDR3 in amino acids: CASSLVSGQDYGYTF. DNA for the CDR3: TGTGCCAGCAGCTTAGTCTCGGGACAGGACTATGGCTACACCTTC.

This clone was seen only a few times. CDR3 DNA: TGTGCCAGCAGTTCGAACCTAGGTTACGCCTACAATGAGCAGTTCTTC. Its translation: CASSSNLGYAYNEQFF. This sequence joins TRBV27 and TRBJ2-1; D is undetermined. Looked up from germline, CDR1 is MNHEY and CDR2 is SMNVEV (reference sequence). Trimming took 4 bases from V and 2 from J, leaving 15 bases between them. CDR3 size: 16 residues.

This clone was counted between two and nine times. The chain recombines TRBV2 with TRBJ2-3, with TRBD2 matching 10 bases. Germline CDR1 reads SNHLY; CDR2 reads FYNNEI. CDR3 length: 16 residues. The J segment lost 1 base and the V segment lost 4 bases, leaving 5 bases of the junction unmatched. CDR3 sequence reads: CASSVSGGGRTDTQYF. The CDR3 DNA sequence: TGTGCCAGCAGTGTAAGCGGGGGGGGCCGCACAGATACGCAGTATTTT.

The chain couples TRBV5-6 to TRBJ1-5; tentative D call: TRBD1 (6 bases). This CDR3 region has 15 residues. Trimming took 4 bases from V and 8 from J, leaving 19 bases between them. CDR1 and CDR2 from the germline V gene are SGHDT and YYEEEE. The CDR3 bases are TGTGCCAGCAGCATTCGACAGGCCCCTTTTGAGCCCCAGCATTTT. It is translated as CASSIRQAPFEPQHF. Complete variable domain (other parts from reference TRBV5-6 and TRBJ1-5): DAGVTQSPTHLIKTRGQQVTLRCSPKSGHDTVSWYQQALGQGPQFIFQYYEEEERQRGNFPDRFSGHQFPNYSSELNVNALLLGDSALYLCASSIRQAPFEPQHFGDGTRLSIL.

The V and J genes are TRBV5-1 and TRBJ2-7; 10 bases agree with TRBD1. V trimming: 4 bases; J trimming: 6 bases; junction bases outside the gene matches: 7. Germline CDR1 is SGHRS and CDR2 is YFSETQ. This CDR3 comprises 14 residues. The CDR3 region is CASSRDRGGFEQYF. DNA of the CDR3: TGCGCCAGCAGCCGGGACAGGGGAGGGTTCGAGCAGTACTTC.

The chain employs TRBV30 and TRBJ2-3, with TRBD1 matching 7 bases. The CDR3 has 13 residues. The V segment lost 4 bases and the J segment 11 bases; nucleotides outside the gene matches: 12. Per germline, CDR1 GTSNPN and CDR2 SVGIG (reference sequence). The CDR3 DNA sequence: TGTGCCTGGAACACACCAGGGGGAGACAAGCAGTATTTT. Amino acid sequence: CAWNTPGGDKQYF.

The chain couples TRBV6-5 to TRBJ1-5; D uncertain. With 5 bases removed from V and 4 bases from J, the gap between germline ends came to 9 bases. This CDR3 is 13 amino acids long. Germline values: CDR1 MNHEY, CDR2 SVGAGI. The CDR3 here is CASSGLGNQPQHF. CDR3 coding DNA: TGTGCCAGCAGTGGGCTGGGTAATCAGCCCCAGCATTTT.

The V call is TRBV7-9, the J call TRBJ2-5, with a weak D call TRBD2 (6 bases). The CDR3 runs 15 residues. V lost 1 base and J lost 4, with 13 bases in between. Germline-derived CDR1 and CDR2 are SEHNR and FQNEAQ (reference sequence). In DNA form, the CDR3 reads TGTGCCAGCAGCTTAGAGAAAACTAGCCGAGAGACCCAGTACTTC. The encoded protein is CASSLEKTSRETQYF.

This clone was picked up many times. This sequence joins TRBV7-9 and TRBJ2-1, with D tentatively TRBD1 (5 bases). V was shortened by 7 bases and J by 4 bases, with 11 bases between the two germline ends. The CDR3 is 13 amino acids. In germline, CDR1 is SEHNR, CDR2 FQNEAQ (reference sequence). CDR3 amino acids: CASKGFLYNEQFF. In nucleotides, the CDR3 is TGTGCCAGCAAGGGGTTTTTATACAATGAGCAGTTCTTC.

The rearrangement uses TRBV30 and TRBJ1-6; D is undetermined. Germline CDR1 GTSNPN, CDR2 SVGIG (reference sequence). The CDR3 is 16 amino acids. The V gene lost 3 bases and the J gene lost 5 bases, with 17 bases spanning the gap. CDR3 loop: CAWRGPSGHNNSPLHF. The CDR3 bases are TGTGCCTGGAGAGGTCCCAGCGGCCACAATAATTCACCCCTCCACTTT.

The J gene is TRBJ2-3, the V gene TRBV2; D perhaps matches TRBD1 (5 bases). Between the trimmed V and J ends, which lost 6 bases and 3 bases, there was a span of 10 bases. Germline V lookup: CDR1 SNHLY, CDR2 FYNNEI. This CDR3 contains 13 residues. The CDR3 loop reads CASRSPGTDTQYF. The CDR3 DNA reads TGTGCCAGCAGATCCCCAGGGACAGATACGCAGTATTTT.

The gene calls are TRBV29-1 and TRBJ1-2; D is perhaps TRBD1 (5 bases). With 1 base removed from V and 8 bases from J, the gap between germline ends came to 14 bases. This CDR3 region has 13 residues. Germline V gene lookup returns CDR1 SQVTM and CDR2 ANQGSEA. CDR3 coding DNA: TGCAGCGTTGAAGCCCGGACACGGAGAGGCTACACCTTC. Amino acids: CSVEARTRRGYTF.

This clone was detected only once. The chain carries TRBV30 and TRBJ1-2, with 8 bases identical to TRBD1. This CDR3 has 14 residues. After removal of 5 bases from V and 4 bases from J, the junction contained 9 bases not matched to a gene. In germline, CDR1 is GTSNPN, CDR2 SVGIG (reference sequence). This CDR3 is CAWHPTGEIYGYTF. In DNA form, the CDR3 reads TGTGCCTGGCACCCGACAGGGGAAATCTATGGCTACACCTTC. The full variable domain, completed using reference TRBV30 and TRBJ1-2, is SQTIHQWPATLVQPVGSPLSLECTVEGTSNPNLYWYRQAAGRGLQLLFYSVGIGQISSEVPQNLSASRPQDRQFILSSKKLLLSDSGFYLCAWHPTGEIYGYTFGSGTRLTVV.

This chain links TRBV6-5 with TRBJ2-7; D is tentatively TRBD1 or TRBD2 (5 bases each). Germline assignment: CDR1 MNHEY and CDR2 SVGAGI. Trimming cost V 8 bases and J 3 bases, with 20 bases left between them. The CDR3 totals 15 residues. CDR3 bases: TGTGCCAGCTTGGGAGACAGTCATGCAGACTACGAGCAGTACTTC. Amino acids: CASLGDSHADYEQYF.

V gene TRBV5-1 combines with J gene TRBJ2-5, with a tentative D call TRBD1 (6 bases). The germline V and J ends were trimmed by 4 bases and 2 bases, with 12 bases remaining between them. Per the germline V gene, CDR1 is SGHRS and CDR2 is YFSETQ. The CDR3 spans 14 residues. CDR3 loop: CASSRTVSQETQYF. The CDR3 coding sequence is TGCGCCAGCAGCCGGACAGTCTCTCAAGAGACCCAGTACTTC.

The rearrangement joins TRBV29-1 to TRBJ1-4; D call uncertain. V was clipped by 4 bases and J by 7 bases, with 7 bases between them. This CDR3 has 11 residues. Germline CDR1 and CDR2: SQVTM and ANQGSEA. The CDR3 bases are TGCAGCGTTGGCTCGGGTGAAAAACTGTTTTTT. Encoded protein: CSVGSGEKLFF.

V usage is TRBV25-1 and J usage is TRBJ2-6, with TRBD1 identical over 8 bases. The ends lost 11 bases at V and 0 bases at J; junction bases unmatched: 9. Germline V gene sequence: CDR1 MGHDK, CDR2 SYGVNS. CDR3 length: 16 residues. CDR3 bases: TGTGCCGCCCGACAGGGGACCTACTCTGGGGCCAACGTCCTGACTTTC. It is translated as CAARQGTYSGANVLTF.

The rearrangement joins TRBV30 to TRBJ1-1; D perhaps matches TRBD1 (6 bases). From germline, CDR1 is GTSNPN and CDR2 SVGIG (reference sequence). CDR3 length: 12 amino acids. V was trimmed by 8 bases and J by 5 bases, leaving 15 bases between them. CDR3 region: CAGETGPTEAFF. The CDR3 nucleotides read TGTGCCGGGGAGACAGGACCGACTGAAGCTTTCTTT.